The 8 T cell receptor beta chains reported below all come from one sample, sequenced in a study of cytomegalovirus exposure and HLA in healthy donors. Assay: immunoSEQ multiplex PCR; the TCRdb copy retains only in-frame clones and omits some. Of about 160,000 clones listed, 80% to 90% are singletons. Sequences were obtained from PBMCs. These receptors all come from a woman aged 30 to 39 in good health and CMV-seronegative.

The chain couples TRBV5-4 to TRBJ1-2, with 12 bases matching TRBD1. This CDR3 has 17 amino acids. Germline V gene lookup returns CDR1 SGHNT and CDR2 YYREEE (reference sequence). V lost 4 bases to trimming and J lost 7 bases; unmatched junction nucleotides: 14. CDR3 sequence reads: CASSLVGQGARVRGYTF. CDR3 nucleotide sequence: TGTGCCAGCAGCCTTGTGGGACAGGGGGCGAGAGTGCGTGGCTACACCTTC.

V gene TRBV6-1 combines with J gene TRBJ2-1; 13 bases fit TRBD2. Germline lookup yields CDR1 MNHNS and CDR2 SASEGT. CDR3 size: 19 residues. V lost 4 bases, J lost 0 bases, and 9 bases stayed unmatched. The CDR3 sequence is CASSATLAGGPSSYNEQFF. The CDR3 DNA reads TGTGCCAGCAGTGCAACACTAGCGGGAGGGCCGAGCTCCTACAATGAGCAGTTCTTC.

V is TRBV27 and J is TRBJ1-5; D is uncertain. The V and J ends lost 0 bases and 3 bases respectively, with 15 bases between them. The length of the CDR3 is 17 residues. Germline V gives CDR1 MNHEY, CDR2 SMNVEV (reference sequence). As DNA, the CDR3 is TGTGCCAGCAGTTTATCCGGCGCCTCGGGCCTCAATCAGCCCCAGCATTTT. This codes for CASSLSGASGLNQPQHF.

The chain joins TRBV28 to TRBJ2-3; 7 bases are shared with TRBD2. The CDR3 runs 18 residues. Germline trimming cut 4 bases from V and 8 bases from J; bases unmatched to any gene: 21. Germline lookup yields CDR1 MDHEN and CDR2 SYDVKM. CDR3 in DNA: TGTGCCAGCAGTTCCCTTCGGGAGGAAGCGGGACTGTTTGGTACGCAGTATTTT. Translation: CASSSLREEAGLFGTQYF.

With regard to this clone: Germline and junction disagree at one end, which may indicate a read error. This rearrangement joins TRBV5-1 to TRBJ2-1, with D possibly matching TRBD2 (5 bases). The CDR3 has 15 residues. The germline CDR1 and CDR2 sequences are SGHRS and YFSETQ. CDR3 loop: CASTLASPTWNEQFF. In nucleotides, the CDR3 is TGCGCCAGCACCTTGGCTAGCCCGACTTGGAATGAGCAGTTCTTC.

The V call is TRBV7-9, the J call TRBJ2-7; TRBD1 matches 7 bases. Trimming took 5 bases from V and 2 from J; bases not matched to a gene: 6. Germline values: CDR1 SEHNR, CDR2 FQNEAQ (reference sequence). The CDR3 is 14 amino acids. The CDR3 region has the DNA TGTGCCAGCAGCCCACGGACAGGCCCCTACGAGCAGTACTTC. It translates to CASSPRTGPYEQYF.

This clone was seen a few times. The chain joins TRBV5-1 to TRBJ2-1, with D possibly matching TRBD2 (5 bases). The germline V and J ends were trimmed by 3 bases and 6 bases, with 10 bases remaining between them. The length of the CDR3 is 13 residues. Per germline, CDR1 SGHRS and CDR2 YFSETQ. CDR3 nucleotide sequence: TGCGCCAGCAGCTCTCGGGGTTCCAATGAGCAGTTCTTC. Its translation: CASSSRGSNEQFF.

This sequence joins TRBV29-1 and TRBJ1-3; weak D call: TRBD1 (5 bases). Deletions cut 7 bases from V and 0 bases from J, with 16 bases between. CDR3 size: 15 residues. Germline V gene lookup returns CDR1 SQVTM and CDR2 ANQGSEA. CDR3 amino acids: CSGKKTEASGNTIYF. CDR3 nucleotides: TGCAGCGGAAAGAAGACAGAGGCCTCTGGAAACACCATATATTTT. Full variable domain (outside the CDR3, taken from reference TRBV29-1 and TRBJ1-3): SAVISQKPSRDICQRGTSLTIQCQVDSQVTMMFWYRQQPGQSLTLIATANQGSEATYESGFVIDKFPISRPNLTFSTLTVSNMSPEDSSIYLCSGKKTEASGNTIYFGEGSWLTVV.